The clone carrying this TCR beta chain was seen more than once but under ten times. Antigen specificity is unknown. This entry is derived from a study of graft-versus-host responses after intestinal transplantation. CDR1 MGHRA and CDR2 YSYEKL come from the germline V gene. This CDR3 has 11 amino acids. Trimming took 5 bases from V and 7 from J, leaving 8 bases between them. Study-level results: Recipient marrow harbored GvH clones, some of which surfaced first in ileum or blood.

Assay: immunoSEQ multiplex PCR; the TCRdb copy retains only in-frame clones and omits some. The sample holds about 70,000 clones, 90% seen once. Here the sequenced sample was unstimulated CD8+ T cells sorted from spleen or lymph node cells, taken before intestinal transplant. This TCR was sampled from a human donor who received an intestinal transplant. The gene calls are TRBV4-1 and TRBJ2-5; a weak D match, TRBD2 (6 bases). CDR3: CASSEGGTQYF. The CDR3 nucleotides are TGCGCCAGCAGCGAGGGAGGGACCCAGTACTTC.